This TCR beta chain was obtained from a study of blood T cell repertoires in COVID-19. About the research overall: Samples taken during acute and convalescent COVID-19 were collected in the United States, Italy and Spain. The analysed material was cDNA or gDNA that came from T cells, B-cell-depleted T cells, or PBMCs.

The CDR3 is made up of 17 amino acids. Germline CDR1 and CDR2: LNHDA and SQIVND (reference sequence). After removal of 3 bases from V and 2 bases from J, the junction contained 6 bases not matched to a gene. Authors' data handling: Estimation of nucleated cell counts was performed using reference gene primer amplification. The repertoire was sequenced with immunoSEQ multiplex PCR; TCRdb's copy has only in-frame clones and lacks some. D and trimming come from the DNA, and the V and J calls and clone size come from that table. The data show 65,000 to 95,000 clones, around 82% seen once. The Seattle patients joined while their infection was active and were tracked longitudinally afterward. This clone was seen a handful of times.

This TCR came from a man aged 55 to 70 with COVID-19, enrolled during active disease. This chain joins TRBV19 and TRBJ1-5, with TRBD1 matching 11 bases. Source material: peripheral blood. For the CDR3, the DNA is TGTGCCAGTAGTATTGGACAGGGGGCTCTCGGCAATCAGCCCCAGCATTTT. Protein sequence: CASSIGQGALGNQPQHF.